This T cell receptor (beta chain) was identified during a study of blood T cell repertoires in COVID-19 (dated by TCRdb to the early 2020s). Regarding the study in general: The collaborator samples originated in the United States, Italy and Spain and spanned the acute and convalescent phases of COVID-19. The prospective study material was composed of cDNA or gDNA derived from T cells, B-cell-depleted T cells, or PBMCs. Subjects who had been exposed to COVID-19, were actively infected with it, or had recovered from it provided the deeply sampled blood TCRbeta repertoires that made up the dataset. A freely available public database, intended as a resource for researchers studying the immune response to SARS-CoV-2, is where the repertoires were released. The samples were drawn from the first 160 participants of the ongoing ImmuneRACE study and from 950 to 1,500 subjects provided by 6 global collaborators. A de-identified subject ID, COVID-19 status, age in years and sex were almost always included in the sample metadata. HLA class I and class II types, where available, came from metadata supplied by the sample provider rather than from assay-based typing.

The paper's findings and limits, for the study overall: How much clinical and demographic metadata was included differed by source and by participant, and the metadata was provided uncurated.

As for this clone: Its antigen is not yet known. No much larger clonotype is one base removed from it; base qualities were not supplied.

CDR1 and CDR2 (SQVTM, ANQGSEA) derive from the germline V gene. From the cysteine up to the phenylalanine, the CDR3 has a length of 14 residues. Of the read, only the CDR3 DNA is kept; its 42 bases are in frame from base 1. Trimming takes 6 bases off V and 6 bases off J; junction bases not matched to a gene: 10. The immunoSEQ Assay, a bias-controlled multiplex PCR, was used to amplify TCRbeta CDR3 regions from genomic DNA. The authors processed their data as follows. The number of nucleated cells in each sample was estimated by amplification of reference gene primers within the assay. To quantify the absolute abundance of each unique TCRbeta CDR3 rearrangement, sequence reads were collapsed and filtered. For each sample, productive Simpson clonality was calculated as the square root of Simpson's diversity index over productive rearrangements. The table was pulled from immuneACCESS by TCRdb, which kept in-frame rearrangements only. Such tables lose some clones; where checked, under half of the loss comes from unresolved V genes, and the rest has no known cause. V and J calls and clone size are as listed in that table; D and trimming were resolved from the DNA. For this sample there are roughly 88,000 clones; approximately 90% appear just once. The ten most abundant clones make up around 4% of the sample.

The collaborating institutions used their own protocols to collect whole blood in K2EDTA tubes. For TCRbeta analysis, collaborator samples were shipped as frozen whole blood, as isolated PBMCs, or as DNA extracted from either sample type. The receptor was derived from a woman aged 45-65 years in a cohort sampled during active COVID-19. The chain was built from TRBV29-1 and TRBJ2-2, and TRBD1 aligns with 7 junction nucleotides. The sample consisted of peripheral blood. The encoded CDR3 is CSVATGKRAGELFF. In nucleotide form, the sequence is TGCAGCGTGGCGACAGGGAAGAGGGCCGGGGAGCTGTTTTTT.